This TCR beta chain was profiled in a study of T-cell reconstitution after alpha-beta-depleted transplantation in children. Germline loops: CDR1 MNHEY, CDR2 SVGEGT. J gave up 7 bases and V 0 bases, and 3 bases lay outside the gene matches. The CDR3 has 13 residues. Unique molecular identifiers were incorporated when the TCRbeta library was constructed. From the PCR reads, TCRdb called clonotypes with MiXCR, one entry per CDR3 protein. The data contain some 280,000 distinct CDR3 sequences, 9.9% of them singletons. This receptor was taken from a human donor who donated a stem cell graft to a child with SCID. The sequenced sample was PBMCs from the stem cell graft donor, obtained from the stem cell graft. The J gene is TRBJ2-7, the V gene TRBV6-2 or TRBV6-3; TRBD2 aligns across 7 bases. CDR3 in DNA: TGTGCCAGCAGTTACTCGACTAGCAATGAGCAGTACTTC. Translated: CASSYSTSNEQYF.